This record looks at one T cell receptor beta chain sequence and its context. Its antigen remains unidentified. The V and J ends lost 3 bases and 1 base respectively, with 7 bases between them. There are 14 residues in the CDR3. Looked up from germline, CDR1 is LGHNT and CDR2 is FRNRAP. This record belongs to a study of T cell responses to AZD1222 COVID-19 vaccine. Study-wide points: With dominance at 160-218 and 743-854, vaccine-associated CD4 TCRs spanned spike. Among AZD1222 vaccinees, only 5 or 6 were seropositive at baseline. Unmutated variant regions are reportedly the target of nearly half of TCRs that are spike-specific.

TCRdb keeps only in-frame clones here, not all; method: immunoSEQ multiplex PCR. The sample shows tens of thousands of clones, about 90% of them seen only once. This receptor was identified in an adult in good health. The sample consisted of peripheral blood, taken on day 0 of AZD1222 vaccination. V and J are TRBV12-5 and TRBJ1-5, with D possibly TRBD1 on 6 matching bases. The CDR3 region has the DNA TGTGCTAGTGGTTTAGGGGGGAGCAATCAGCCCCAGCATTTT. Protein: CASGLGGSNQPQHF.